This is a list of T cell receptor beta chains from one sample in a study of shared clonotypes between healthy human individuals. Data came from immunoSEQ multiplex PCR; TCRdb stores just in-frame clones and leaves some out. The profile covers 1 million to 1.3 million clones, with roughly 74% appearing a single time and around 0.6% taken by the ten largest. Source material: memory CD4+ T cells from PBMCs. All receptors come from a man between 18 and 29 years old in good health. Some clones in this sample may be carry-over from other donors' samples. CDR3s include the opening cysteine and the closing phenylalanine or tryptophan. A D gene is named only where the DNA matches it firmly. Where a row states a size, it is once, few, many or the class of an expanded clone; other rows omit it.

j_call	clone_size	d_call	v_call	cdr3_aa	cdr3_nt
TRBJ2-1	once	-	TRBV7-2	CASSRPGSFYNEQFF	TGTGCCAGCAGCCGGCCCGGATCTTTCTACAATGAGCAGTTCTTC
TRBJ2-3	-	TRBD2	TRBV28	CASSPRAGSSTDTQYF	TGTGCCAGCAGTCCAAGAGCGGGGTCTAGCACAGATACGCAGTATTTT
TRBJ2-2	-	-	TRBV7-3	CASSPLMNGELFF	TGTGCCAGCAGCCCCTTAATGAACGGGGAGCTGTTTTTT
TRBJ1-5	-	-	TRBV10-2	CASSDRQEAQPQHF	TGCGCCAGCAGTGATCGGCAGGAGGCACAGCCCCAGCATTTT
TRBJ2-7	once	-	TRBV28	CASTPFGPQGYNEQYF	TGTGCCAGCACCCCGTTTGGGCCGCAGGGATACAACGAGCAGTACTTC
TRBJ2-1	-	TRBD2	TRBV5-1	CASSLRGTSDDEQFF	TGCGCCAGCAGCTTGCGGGGGACTAGCGACGATGAGCAGTTCTTC
TRBJ2-1	few	TRBD1	TRBV11-3	CASSLTGTGAYNEQFF	TGTGCCAGCAGCTTGACCGGGACAGGAGCCTACAATGAGCAGTTCTTC
TRBJ2-1	-	-	TRBV5-4	CASSLERGGFQEQFF	TGTGCCAGCAGCTTGGAAAGGGGGGGGTTTCAAGAGCAGTTCTTC
TRBJ2-7	-	-	TRBV30	CAWSVLAQAYEQYF	TGTGCCTGGAGTGTTCTAGCCCAGGCCTACGAGCAGTACTTC
TRBJ1-4	-	-	TRBV15	CATSRDLVEKLFF	TGTGCCACCAGCAGAGATTTGGTTGAAAAACTGTTTTTT
TRBJ2-3	-	-	TRBV5-1	CASSLGGTGTDTQYF	TGCGCCAGCAGCTTGGGCGGGACGGGGACAGATACGCAGTATTTT
TRBJ2-7	-	-	TRBV9	CASSLGGDTYYEQYF	TGTGCCAGCAGCCTCGGAGGGGACACATATTACGAGCAGTACTTC
TRBJ1-5	-	-	TRBV5-1	CASSLEGSDQPQHF	TGCGCCAGCAGCTTGGAGGGATCGGATCAGCCCCAGCATTTT
TRBJ2-1	-	TRBD1	TRBV27	CASSFSSGTGWRGEQFF	TGTGCCAGCAGTTTCTCCTCCGGGACAGGGTGGAGGGGCGAGCAGTTCTTC
TRBJ1-1	few	TRBD1	TRBV7-2	CASSPRTGRNTEAFF	TGTGCCAGCAGCCCCAGGACAGGGCGGAACACTGAAGCTTTCTTT
TRBJ1-3	many	-	TRBV10-2	CASSDPQNTIYF	TGCGCCAGCAGTGACCCCCAAAACACCATATATTTT
TRBJ2-1	-	-	TRBV28	CASSFRDSIYNEQFF	TGTGCCAGCAGTTTCCGGGACTCGATCTACAATGAGCAGTTCTTC
TRBJ2-1	-	-	TRBV18	CASSQGQRDNEQFF	TGTGCCAGCTCACAGGGACAAAGGGACAATGAGCAGTTCTTC
TRBJ1-5	-	-	TRBV25-1	CASSESGPYQPQHF	TGTGCCAGCAGTGAATCGGGGCCTTATCAGCCCCAGCATTTT
TRBJ2-2	-	-	TRBV5-4	CASSLKGHTGELFF	TGTGCCAGCAGCTTGAAAGGGCACACCGGGGAGCTGTTTTTT
TRBJ1-5	-	-	TRBV5-1	CASSLEGSSNQPQHF	TGCGCCAGCAGCTTGGAAGGGAGTAGCAATCAGCCCCAGCATTTT
TRBJ1-2	-	-	TRBV7-8	CASSFLGGIGYGYTF	TGTGCCAGCAGCTTCCTGGGGGGTATAGGCTATGGCTACACCTTC
TRBJ2-3	-	TRBD1	TRBV29-1	CSVGQGGTDTQYF	TGCAGCGTTGGACAGGGGGGCACAGATACGCAGTATTTT
TRBJ2-7	-	TRBD1	TRBV4-2	CASSQERDRGEQYF	TGTGCCAGCAGCCAAGAACGGGACAGGGGCGAGCAGTACTTC
TRBJ2-7	once	-	TRBV15	CATSRDRVLAYEQYF	TGTGCCACCAGCAGAGATCGGGTCCTTGCCTACGAGCAGTACTTC
TRBJ1-1	-	TRBD1	TRBV19	CASIHDRQGRMAFF	TGTGCCAGTATCCACGACAGACAGGGGAGAATGGCTTTCTTT
TRBJ2-2	-	TRBD2	TRBV5-1	CASSLLAGVSGELFF	TGCGCCAGCAGCTTACTAGCGGGCGTAAGCGGGGAGCTGTTTTTT
TRBJ2-5	-	-	TRBV9	CASSVAGTGKETQYF	TGTGCCAGCAGCGTAGCGGGAACAGGGAAAGAGACCCAGTACTTC
TRBJ1-2	few	TRBD1	TRBV6-6	CASSPGQVIYGYTF	TGTGCCAGCAGCCCCGGACAGGTTATCTATGGCTACACCTTC
TRBJ1-4	-	-	TRBV7-9	CASSLGTAATNEKLFF	TGTGCCAGCAGCTTAGGGACAGCGGCAACTAATGAAAAACTGTTTTTT
TRBJ2-6	-	TRBD1	TRBV25-1	CASRDRENSGANVLTF	TGTGCCTCCCGGGACAGGGAGAATTCTGGGGCCAACGTCCTGACTTTC
TRBJ1-1	-	-	TRBV14	CASSRIEGSEAFF	TGTGCCAGCAGCCGTATTGAGGGGTCTGAAGCTTTCTTT
TRBJ1-3	-	-	TRBV28	CASSLPRTGTLRNTIYF	TGTGCCAGCAGCCTACCACGCACAGGGACCCTTAGAAACACCATATATTTT
TRBJ2-1	-	-	TRBV2	CASSWSGRMGVSSYNEQFF	TGTGCCAGCAGTTGGAGCGGGCGGATGGGAGTTAGCTCCTACAATGAGCAGTTCTTC
TRBJ2-7	-	TRBD1	TRBV4-3	CASSLQPPRQGIGYEQYF	TGCGCCAGCAGCCTTCAACCCCCAAGACAGGGTATAGGCTACGAGCAGTACTTC
TRBJ1-5	few	-	TRBV2	CASSPPAEAQQPQHF	TGTGCCAGCAGCCCTCCTGCGGAGGCACAACAGCCCCAGCATTTT
TRBJ1-2	few	-	TRBV4-2	CASSQVGNTGGYTF	TGTGCCAGCAGCCAAGTGGGGAACACGGGTGGCTACACCTTC